One T cell receptor (beta chain) is described in this entry. TCRdb re-called the 5' RACE reads and shows each CDR3 protein once, DNA omitted. This sample contains tens of thousands of distinct CDR3 sequences. The data originate from a study of T cells expressing NK-cell markers. Germline CDR1 SGHKS, CDR2 YYEKEE (reference sequence). This CDR3 is 14 amino acids long. This chain connects TRBV5-5 to TRBJ2-7; TCRdb designates TRBD2, a call that cannot be tested without DNA. Sequencing used blood T cells: a sorted CD56 or NKG2C T cell subset, CD4+ or CD8+ T cells, or bulk PBMC T cells (not recorded which). This TCR was sampled from a woman between 18 and 70 years old in good health. CDR3 sequence: CASSFLASGGEQYF.